The 16 T cell receptor beta chains reported below all come from one sample, sequenced in a study of identical twins. TCRdb processed the 5' RACE reads anew with MiXCR; each CDR3 protein has one entry. Among roughly 250,000 distinct CDR3 sequences listed, more than 12% were seen once. Sequences were obtained from memory (CD45RO+) T cells sorted from blood. These receptors came from a woman aged 18-29 years in good health.

This clonotype came up many times. The rearrangement links TRBV7-9 to TRBJ1-1, with TRBD1 identical over 11 bases. CDR1 is SEHNR and CDR2 is FQNEAQ in the germline V gene (reference sequence). V gave up 5 bases and J gave up 5 bases; unmatched junction bases: 10. CDR3 length equals 16 residues. CDR3 sequence: CASSPDRGQGATEAFF. The DNA for the CDR3 is TGTGCCAGCAGCCCAGATCGCGGACAGGGGGCAACTGAAGCTTTCTTT.

This clonotype was picked up a small number of times. This chain links TRBV6-1 with TRBJ1-4, with D possibly TRBD1 on 5 matching bases. The V end was cut by 5 bases, the J end by 6 bases, with 16 bases between. The CDR3 extends over 15 amino acids. CDR1 is MNHNS, CDR2 SASEGT, per germline. The DNA for the CDR3 is TGTGCCAGCAGTCTAGACAGACCTGAACATGAAAAACTGTTTTTT. It specifies CASSLDRPEHEKLFF.

This clonotype has a handful of counts. The rearrangement links TRBV6-2 or TRBV6-3 to TRBJ2-7; perhaps D is TRBD1 or TRBD2 (5 bases each). The CDR3 is 15 amino acids. Germline CDR1 reads MNHEY; CDR2 reads SVGEGT. Trimming removed 6 bases from V and 7 bases from J, with 22 bases in between. CDR3 region: CASSDPGRGSWEQYF. The CDR3 coding sequence is TGTGCCAGCAGCGACCCGGGACGAGGTTCGTGGGAGCAGTACTTC.

In its sample, this clonotype was seen a few times. The V and J genes are TRBV3-1 and TRBJ2-1; the match to TRBD2 covers 10 bases. This CDR3 spans 16 amino acids. With V trimmed by 3 bases and J by 6 bases, 8 bases remained unmatched. From germline, CDR1 is LGHDT and CDR2 YNNKEL (reference sequence). Here the CDR3 DNA reads TGTGCCAGCAGCCACGGGGTTCCTAGCGGGGGCAATGAGCAGTTCTTC. Amino acid sequence: CASSHGVPSGGNEQFF.

The chain combines TRBV5-1 with TRBJ1-6; 8 nucleotides agree with TRBD1. The CDR3 length is 17 residues. The germline V gene has CDR1 SGHRS and CDR2 YFSETQ. V was pared by 4 bases and J by 8 bases, with 14 bases of the junction left unmatched. CDR3 loop: CASSPPTGDRGDSPLHF. CDR3 DNA sequence: TGCGCCAGCAGCCCACCAACAGGTGACAGGGGAGATTCACCCCTCCACTTT.

V is TRBV11-2 and J is TRBJ2-2; D is perhaps TRBD2 (6 bases). CDR3 length: 16 residues. Germline CDR1 SGHAT, CDR2 FQNNGV. V lost 2 bases, J lost 4 bases, and 14 bases lay in between. The CDR3, as DNA: TGTGCCAGCAGCTTAAGGCGGGGTATAATCACCGGGGAGCTGTTTTTT. Translation gives CASSLRRGIITGELFF.

This clonotype showed up just a few times. The chain uses TRBV7-2 and TRBJ2-7; TRBD1 matches 7 bases. The V and J ends lost 5 bases and 3 bases, in that order; junction bases with no gene match: 10. This CDR3 spans 15 amino acids. The germline CDR1 and CDR2 sequences are SGHTA and FQGNSA. CDR3 amino acids: CASSVWDSPDYEQYF. Here the CDR3 DNA reads TGTGCCAGCAGCGTCTGGGACAGTCCTGACTACGAGCAGTACTTC.

At least ten counts were recorded for this clonotype. This chain joins TRBV12-3 or TRBV12-4 and TRBJ2-2; 7 nucleotides line up with TRBD2. This CDR3 is 14 amino acids long. V gave up 5 bases and J gave up 5 bases; unmatched junction bases: 5. CDR3 in amino acids: CASSLVGGTGELFF. The CDR3 region has the DNA TGTGCCAGCAGTCTAGTGGGGGGGACCGGGGAGCTGTTTTTT.

The chain carries TRBV6-1 and TRBJ2-5; no reliable D call. Germline V CDR1 and CDR2: MNHNS, SASEGT. The CDR3 consists of 13 residues. V lost 10 bases and J 2 bases, leaving 14 bases between the germline ends. The CDR3 loop reads CAIFDWVQETQYF. CDR3 DNA sequence: TGTGCCATCTTTGATTGGGTTCAAGAGACCCAGTACTTC.

The CDR3 here is CSARGPGFGEQYF. The CDR3 DNA is TGCAGTGCTAGAGGTCCGGGGTTCGGCGAGCAGTACTTC. The chain joins TRBV20-1 to TRBJ2-7; tentatively, D is TRBD2 (5 bases). V was pared by 1 base and J by 6 bases, with 13 bases between. The CDR3 length is 13 residues. The germline CDR1 and CDR2 sequences are DFQATT and SNEGSKA (reference sequence).

This clonotype was detected only a few times. The V gene is TRBV6-2 or TRBV6-3, the J gene TRBJ2-1; perhaps D is TRBD1 or TRBD2 (6 bases each). The CDR3 extends over 16 amino acids. Germline loops: CDR1 MNHEY, CDR2 SVGEGT. The V end was cut by 8 bases, the J end by 0 bases, with 17 bases between. DNA for the CDR3: TGTGCCAGCTCAATCGAGGGGGGAAGCTCCTACAATGAGCAGTTCTTC. This sequence encodes CASSIEGGSSYNEQFF.

This clonotype has ten or more counts. The rearrangement joins TRBV2 to TRBJ2-1; 12 bases map to TRBD2. Germline CDR1 is SNHLY and CDR2 is FYNNEI. The CDR3 contains 15 residues. V was clipped by 6 bases and J by 7 bases; unmatched bases: 7. In nucleotides, the CDR3 is TGTGCCAGCAGCCGTCTAGCGGGGGGGCTGAATGAGCAGTTCTTC. Residues: CASSRLAGGLNEQFF. The variable domain in full, completed from reference TRBV2 and TRBJ2-1, reads EPEVTQTPSHQVTQMGQEVILRCVPISNHLYFYWYRQILGQKVEFLVSFYNNEISEKSEIFDDQFSVERPDGSNFTLKIRSTKLEDSAMYFCASSRLAGGLNEQFFGPGTRLTVL.

This clonotype was observed a handful of times. The chain recombines TRBV5-1 with TRBJ2-1; D gene unclear. The CDR3 contains 15 residues. The ends were cut back, 0 bases at V and 6 bases at J, with 13 bases in the middle. Germline V CDR1 and CDR2: SGHRS, YFSETQ. Written as DNA, the CDR3 is TGCGCCAGCAGCTTGGAGGGCCCACGTTTCAATGAGCAGTTCTTC. Translated: CASSLEGPRFNEQFF.

This clonotype was counted a few times. The chain links TRBV7-9 to TRBJ1-1; D is perhaps TRBD1 (5 bases). Germline V gives CDR1 SEHNR, CDR2 FQNEAQ (reference sequence). CDR3 length: 13 residues. Trimming stripped 5 bases from V and 7 bases from J, with 14 bases between. This CDR3 is CASSPFSGGEAFF. The CDR3 DNA follows: TGTGCCAGCAGCCCGTTCTCGGGGGGTGAAGCTTTCTTT.

The gene calls are TRBV15 and TRBJ1-2, with TRBD1 matching over 7 bases. Germline V gene sequence: CDR1 LNHNV, CDR2 YYDKDF (reference sequence). V lost 2 bases to trimming and J lost 7 bases; unmatched junction nucleotides: 10. This CDR3 spans 15 amino acids. CDR3 sequence: CATSRSYDREGGYTF. CDR3 nucleotide sequence: TGTGCCACCAGCAGATCTTATGACAGGGAGGGTGGCTACACCTTC.

V usage is TRBV6-1 and J usage is TRBJ2-7; 7 nucleotides agree with TRBD1. Germline CDR1 MNHNS, CDR2 SASEGT. The ends lost 7 bases at V and 3 bases at J; junction bases unmatched: 12. This CDR3 is built from 15 residues. CDR3 nucleotide sequence: TGTGCCAGCAACCTATCCCGGGACAGAGTCTACGAGCAGTACTTC. It yields the protein CASNLSRDRVYEQYF.